Below, 32 T cell receptor beta chains from the same sample are listed, as sequenced in a study of blood T cell repertoires in COVID-19. Clones were read by immunoSEQ multiplex PCR, and TCRdb kept only the in-frame ones, dropping some. This sample carries 99,000 or so clones, 80% to 90% of them seen once, and the ten largest clones take about 4.8%. Sample: peripheral blood. The receptors come from a man aged 55 to 69 with acute or convalescent COVID-19.

J is TRBJ2-3 and V is TRBV4-1; 12 nucleotides align to TRBD2. Germline V gene lookup returns CDR1 MGHRA and CDR2 YSYEKL. The CDR3 spans 16 residues. V dropped 2 bases and J dropped 3; count of bases not matched to a gene: 3. CDR3 sequence reads: CASSQPGLAGTDTQYF. The CDR3 DNA follows: TGCGCCAGCAGCCAACCCGGACTAGCGGGGACAGATACGCAGTATTTT.

The chain combines TRBV10-3 with TRBJ2-1, with D maybe TRBD1 (6 bases). The CDR3 length is 14 residues. Germline V CDR1 and CDR2: ENHRY, SYGVKD. V gave up 2 bases and J gave up 3 bases, with 8 bases separating them. CDR3 sequence reads: CAISEGQIYNEQFF. For the CDR3, the DNA is TGTGCCATCAGTGAGGGACAGATCTACAATGAGCAGTTCTTC.

V gene TRBV2 combines with J gene TRBJ1-5; tentative D call: TRBD1 (6 bases). CDR1 and CDR2 (germline): SNHLY, FYNNEI. Trimming pared 5 bases from V and 0 bases from J, leaving 8 bases between. The CDR3 covers 14 residues. CDR3 in DNA: TGTGCCAGCAGTAGGACAGCTAGCAATCAGCCCCAGCATTTT. Translating it yields CASSRTASNQPQHF.

The CDR3 DNA reads as TGCGCCAGCAGTGAATACGGGGATCTACAGCCCCAGCATTTT. Its translation: CASSEYGDLQPQHF. The chain joins TRBV10-2 to TRBJ1-5; D uncertain. This CDR3 comprises 14 residues. V shed 3 bases and J shed 7 bases, with 13 bases lying between them. CDR1 and CDR2 (germline): WSHSY, SAAADI.

V usage is TRBV3-1 (or the pseudogene TRBV3-2) and J usage is TRBJ2-7; 9 bases line up with TRBD2. The CDR3 contains 14 residues. Losses at the gene ends were 4 bases for V and 0 bases for J; bases not matched to a gene: 1. The germline V gene has CDR1 LGHDT and CDR2 YNNKEL (reference sequence). The CDR3 region is CASSLSGSSYEQYF. The DNA of the CDR3 is TGTGCCAGCAGCCTTAGCGGGAGCTCCTACGAGCAGTACTTC.

The genes are TRBV16 and TRBJ2-7; no definite D call. The V end lost 4 bases, the J end lost 2 bases, and 12 bases lay between the germline ends. Per the germline V gene, CDR1 is KGHSY and CDR2 is FQNENV. The CDR3 covers 14 residues. The CDR3 here is CASSRIQATYEQYF. Written as DNA, the CDR3 is TGTGCCAGCAGCCGAATCCAAGCGACCTACGAGCAGTACTTC.

V and J are TRBV24-1 and TRBJ2-1; tentatively, D is TRBD1 (5 bases). The CDR3 runs to 14 residues. Germline CDR1 reads KGHDR; CDR2 reads SFDVKD. Trimming removed 8 bases at V and 4 bases at J, with 14 bases between. CDR3 DNA sequence: TGTGCCACCAACCCAGGGTCCCTGTACAATGAGCAGTTCTTC. Residues: CATNPGSLYNEQFF.

This clone was recorded once. The V gene is TRBV9, the J gene TRBJ1-1; TRBD1 aligns across 8 bases. J was trimmed by 4 bases and V by 0 bases; bases with no gene match: 2. Germline CDR1 reads SGDLS; CDR2 reads YYNGEE. This CDR3 has 14 amino acids. The CDR3 DNA is TGTGCCAGCAGCGTAGTCACAGGGGGCACTGAAGCTTTCTTT. It codes for CASSVVTGGTEAFF.

The V call is TRBV2, the J call TRBJ2-1, with a weak D call TRBD1 (6 bases). The CDR3 is 16 amino acids. Germline CDR1 and CDR2: SNHLY and FYNNEI. Trimming left V 5 bases short and J 7 bases short, with 21 bases between. CDR3 bases: TGTGCCAGCAGTCGGGCCCGGGACACCTTTCAAAATGAGCAGTTCTTC. This sequence encodes CASSRARDTFQNEQFF. The full variable domain, rest sourced from reference TRBV2 and TRBJ2-1, is EPEVTQTPSHQVTQMGQEVILRCVPISNHLYFYWYRQILGQKVEFLVSFYNNEISEKSEIFDDQFSVERPDGSNFTLKIRSTKLEDSAMYFCASSRARDTFQNEQFFGPGTRLTVL.

This clone was detected only a few times. This chain joins TRBV6-5 and TRBJ1-5; TRBD1 matches 11 bases. The CDR3 spans 14 residues. Germline CDR1 is MNHEY and CDR2 is SVGAGI. V gave up 7 bases and J gave up 7 bases; unmatched junction bases: 6. The CDR3 region has the DNA TGTGCCAGCATAGGACAGGGGGCGGACCAGCCCCAGCATTTT. Protein sequence: CASIGQGADQPQHF.

The chain joins TRBV28 to TRBJ1-1; tentatively, D is TRBD1 (6 bases). This CDR3 spans 13 amino acids. The V and J ends lost 7 bases and 2 bases respectively, with 11 bases between them. The germline V gene has CDR1 MDHEN and CDR2 SYDVKM. CDR3 loop: CASIGTRNTEAFF. DNA for the CDR3: TGTGCCAGCATTGGGACAAGAAACACTGAAGCTTTCTTT.

The count of this clone is one. The junction and the germline gene differ at one end; a read error may be behind it. The chain carries TRBV28 and TRBJ2-1; 7 nucleotides match TRBD2. The CDR3 extends over 15 amino acids. The germline CDR1 and CDR2 sequences are MDHEN and SYDVKM. The CDR3 region has the DNA TGTGCCAGCAGTTCGACTAGCCAACCCTATAATGAGCAGTTCTTC. As protein: CASSSTSQPYNEQFF. The full variable domain, with the rest looked up from reference TRBV28 and TRBJ2-1, is DVKVTQSSRYLVKRTGEKVFLECVQDMDHENMFWYRQDPGLGLRLIYFSYDVKMKEKGDIPEGYSVSREKKERFSLILESASTNQTSMYLCASSSTSQPYNEQFFGPGTRLTVL.

The J gene is TRBJ2-7, the V gene TRBV30; 9 bases fit TRBD1. Germline V gene lookup returns CDR1 GTSNPN and CDR2 SVGIG (reference sequence). The V segment lost 4 bases and the J segment 1 base; nucleotides outside the gene matches: 5. This CDR3 region has 14 residues. The CDR3: CAWKGTGSSYEQYF. The DNA of the CDR3 is TGTGCCTGGAAGGGGACAGGGAGTTCCTACGAGCAGTACTTC.

The chain has TRBV9 and TRBJ1-6; possible D gene TRBD1, 5 bases. Germline loops: CDR1 SGDLS, CDR2 YYNGEE. The CDR3 covers 14 residues. V was pared by 3 bases and J by 10 bases, with 14 bases between. CDR3 coding DNA: TGTGCCAGCAGCGGGGGGGGTCATAGGTCACCCCTCCACTTT. This codes for CASSGGGHRSPLHF.

In its sample, this clone was seen a few times. This chain uses TRBV12-3 or TRBV12-4 with TRBJ1-5; D is unclear. There are 12 residues in the CDR3. With 5 bases removed from V and 8 bases from J, the gap between germline ends came to 10 bases. CDR3 in amino acids: CASSAVREPQHF. The CDR3 nucleotides are TGTGCCAGCAGTGCGGTACGGGAGCCCCAGCATTTT.

J is TRBJ1-6 and V is TRBV25-1, with TRBD1 identical over 9 bases. This CDR3 is 17 amino acids long. The germline V gene encodes CDR1 MGHDK and CDR2 SYGVNS. V lost 0 bases to trimming and J lost 2 bases; unmatched junction nucleotides: 2. CDR3 in amino acids: CASSEYGDRAYNSPLHF. Written as DNA, the CDR3 is TGTGCCAGCAGTGAATATGGGGACAGGGCCTATAATTCACCCCTCCACTTT.

DNA of the CDR3: TGTGCCAGCAGTTACGAACTTAGCGGGGAAGCTTTCTTT. Translation gives CASSYELSGEAFF. This sequence joins TRBV6-5 and TRBJ1-1; D unclear. CDR1 is MNHEY and CDR2 is SVGAGI in the germline V gene. The V and J ends lost 2 bases and 8 bases respectively, with 12 bases between them. The length of the CDR3 is 13 residues.

The chain joins TRBV5-5 to TRBJ2-2; TRBD2 matches at 11 bases. CDR3 length: 19 amino acids. From germline, CDR1 is SGHKS and CDR2 YYEKEE (reference sequence). V shed 3 bases, J shed 5 bases, and the junction held 15 bases outside the gene matches. CDR3 sequence (DNA): TGTGCCAGCAGCTGGGGATCCGAGTGGTTAGCGGGAGGGACCGGGGAGCTGTTTTTT. It codes for CASSWGSEWLAGGTGELFF.

This clone was detected only once. The chain couples TRBV14 to TRBJ1-6, with 7 bases matching TRBD1. Trimming took 4 bases from V and 7 from J; bases not matched to a gene: 7. Germline V gene lookup returns CDR1 SGHDN and CDR2 FVKESK. The CDR3 has 15 residues. The CDR3 DNA sequence: TGTGCCAGCAGCCCGACGACAGGGCGAAATTCACCCCTCCACTTT. As protein: CASSPTTGRNSPLHF. The full variable domain, rest sourced from reference TRBV14 and TRBJ1-6, is EAGVTQFPSHSVIEKGQTVTLRCDPISGHDNLYWYRRVMGKEIKFLLHFVKESKQDESGMPNNRFLAERTGGTYSTLKVQPAELEDSGVYFCASSPTTGRNSPLHFGNGTRLTVT.

This clone was counted once. Other DNA sequences within the sample encode an identical CDR3. V and J are TRBV11-3 and TRBJ1-1; 8 bases agree with TRBD1. V lost 3 bases, J lost 1 base, and 7 bases stayed unmatched. The CDR3 consists of 16 residues. The germline CDR1 and CDR2 sequences are SGHNT and YENEEA. CDR3 bases: TGTGCCAGCAGCTTGGGCACGGGGACAGGGAACACTGAAGCTTTCTTT. Residues: CASSLGTGTGNTEAFF. The full variable domain, in which reference TRBV11-3 and TRBJ1-1 provide the parts outside the CDR3, is EAGVVQSPRYKIIEKKQPVAFWCNPISGHNTLYWYLQNLGQGPELLIRYENEEAVDDSQLPKDRFSAERLKGVDSTLKIQPAELGDSAVYLCASSLGTGTGNTEAFFGQGTRLTVV.

The chain couples TRBV18 to TRBJ2-7, with a possible D match to TRBD2 (6 bases). Deletions cut 3 bases from V and 0 bases from J, with 12 bases between. Germline-derived CDR1 and CDR2 are KGHSH and LQKENI. There are 15 residues in the CDR3. CDR3 DNA sequence: TGTGCCAGCTCACCCGGGACTCCGAGCTCCTACGAGCAGTACTTC. Translating gives CASSPGTPSSYEQYF. The full variable domain, rest sourced from reference TRBV18 and TRBJ2-7, is NAGVMQNPRHLVRRRGQEARLRCSPMKGHSHVYWYRQLPEEGLKFMVYLQKENIIDESGMPKERFSAEFPKEGPSILRIQQVVRGDSAAYFCASSPGTPSSYEQYFGPGTRLTVT.

The V gene is TRBV5-1, the J gene TRBJ2-1; D unresolved. The germline V gene has CDR1 SGHRS and CDR2 YFSETQ. The CDR3 spans 15 residues. The ends were cut back, 4 bases at V and 0 bases at J, with 11 bases in the middle. The CDR3 sequence is CASSLDSSSYNEQFF. The CDR3 DNA reads TGCGCCAGCAGCCTAGACTCGAGCTCCTACAATGAGCAGTTCTTC.

This chain connects TRBV11-3 to TRBJ2-5, with 7 bases matching TRBD2. The V segment lost 1 base and the J segment 2 bases; nucleotides outside the gene matches: 10. The CDR3 is 17 residues long. Germline loops: CDR1 SGHNT, CDR2 YENEEA. The CDR3 spells CASSLGVSGRNQETQYF. In DNA form, the CDR3 reads TGTGCCAGCAGCTTAGGGGTTAGCGGGCGTAATCAAGAGACCCAGTACTTC.

The chain is built from TRBV5-1 and TRBJ1-2; no clear D gene. Germline loops: CDR1 SGHRS, CDR2 YFSETQ. The CDR3 runs to 13 residues. Trimming took 2 bases from V and 6 from J, leaving 11 bases between them. CDR3 amino acids: CASSFLEGDGYTF. DNA for the CDR3: TGCGCCAGCAGCTTCCTTGAGGGCGATGGCTACACCTTC.

V usage is TRBV11-3 and J usage is TRBJ2-2, with 12 bases identical to TRBD2. The CDR3 totals 16 residues. J lost 5 bases, V lost 4 bases, and 5 bases had no gene match. Germline CDR1 is SGHNT and CDR2 is YENEEA. The CDR3 region has the DNA TGTGCCAGCAGCTCGGGACTAGCGGGTTTGACCGGGGAGCTGTTTTTT. This gives the protein CASSSGLAGLTGELFF.

The chain couples TRBV6-5 to TRBJ1-2, with 9 nucleotides matching TRBD1. The CDR3 runs 15 residues. Trimming removed 2 bases from V and 7 bases from J; junction bases left unmatched: 8. The germline V gene encodes CDR1 MNHEY and CDR2 SVGAGI. CDR3 coding DNA: TGTGCCAGCAGTTACAATCTGGACAGGGGTGGTGGCTACACCTTC. Translation gives CASSYNLDRGGGYTF.

This chain connects TRBV7-3 to TRBJ2-6, with D possibly matching TRBD2 (5 bases). V was cut by 5 bases and J by 0 bases, with 5 bases left in between. In germline, CDR1 is SGHTA, CDR2 FQGTGA. The CDR3 totals 14 residues. The CDR3 is CASSRDSGANVLTF. The CDR3 region has the DNA TGTGCCAGCAGCCGGGACTCTGGGGCCAACGTCCTGACTTTC.

The rearrangement joins TRBV13 to TRBJ1-3, with 7 nucleotides matching TRBD1. After removal of 5 bases from V and 2 bases from J, the junction contained 6 bases not matched to a gene. From germline, CDR1 is PRHDT and CDR2 FYEKMQ (reference sequence). The CDR3 totals 15 residues. The CDR3 is CASSPPTGAGNTIYF. The DNA of the CDR3 is TGTGCCAGCAGCCCACCAACAGGGGCTGGAAACACCATATATTTT.

The chain combines TRBV6-1 with TRBJ1-2; TRBD1 matches 9 bases. Per germline, CDR1 MNHNS and CDR2 SASEGT. This CDR3 spans 16 amino acids. J lost 8 bases, V lost 0 bases, and 10 bases had no gene match. The CDR3 sequence is CASSEALRRTGDGYTF. CDR3 nucleotides: TGTGCCAGCAGTGAAGCGCTTCGGAGGACAGGGGACGGCTACACCTTC.

V and J are TRBV29-1 and TRBJ2-7; 9 bases map to TRBD1. J was trimmed by 3 bases and V by 4 bases; bases with no gene match: 4. This CDR3 is built from 13 residues. Germline CDR1 SQVTM, CDR2 ANQGSEA. The CDR3 DNA is TGCAGCGTTGGGGACAGGGTTGGCTACGAGCAGTACTTC. Translated: CSVGDRVGYEQYF.

The chain employs TRBV6-1 and TRBJ2-1; 9 positions match TRBD1. V shed 4 bases, J shed 1 base, and the junction held 5 bases outside the gene matches. Germline loops: CDR1 MNHNS, CDR2 SASEGT. The CDR3 has 16 amino acids. The CDR3 nucleotides read TGTGCCAGCAGTGGGACAGGGGCCCAGTCCTACAATGAGCAGTTCTTC. It codes for CASSGTGAQSYNEQFF.

This chain's CDR3 is CASSDSSAGNATNEKLFF. The CDR3, as DNA: TGTGCCAGCAGTGACTCGAGTGCAGGTAATGCAACTAATGAAAAACTGTTTTTT. This rearrangement joins TRBV6-4 to TRBJ1-4; unclear D gene. The germline CDR1 and CDR2 sequences are MRHNA and SNTAGT. The CDR3 is made up of 18 amino acids. Trimming removed 0 bases from V and 0 bases from J, with 14 bases in between.